The entry below gives a single TCR beta chain sequence along with its context. Its cognate antigen is unknown. It was from alopecia areata patients that lesional scalp punch biopsies and peripheral blood were collected. As the sequencing template, cDNA was produced by extracting RNA and reverse transcribing it. TCRdb keeps only in-frame clones here, not all; method: immunoSEQ multiplex PCR. The data show 98,000 or so clones, approximately 61% seen once. The source of the sample is a study of CD8+ T cells in alopecia areata. Findings of the study overall: Normal-skin resident alphabeta T cells also appear among scalp sample sequences. Sharing of TCR sequences between patients (possibly for HLA-related reasons) was less clear than in mice.

The CDR3 runs 14 residues. Germline CDR1 and CDR2: SGHRS and YFSETQ. V shed 0 bases and J shed 5 bases, with 11 bases lying between them. The source of this sequence is a human donor with alopecia areata. V and J are TRBV5-1 and TRBJ2-5; D unclear. The sequenced sample was NKG2D-low CD8+ T cells sorted from blood. DNA of the CDR3: TGCGCCAGCAGCTTGGCCTCTTTGGGGGAGACCCAGTACTTC. As protein: CASSLASLGETQYF.